This T cell receptor (beta chain) was profiled in a study of blood T cell repertoires in COVID-19. The CDR3 spans 17 residues. V dropped 3 bases and J dropped 4; count of bases not matched to a gene: 12. In germline, CDR1 is KGHDR, CDR2 SFDVKD. This table comes from immunoSEQ multiplex PCR, and its TCRdb copy is limited to in-frame clones, with some not included. The sample consists of 450,000 to 600,000 clones, roughly 90% of them appearing once. The TCR was taken from a woman between 18 and 29 years old who had recovered from COVID-19. The sample was PBMCs or T cells enriched from blood (not recorded which). The chain couples TRBV24-1 to TRBJ2-5; 8 bases agree with TRBD2. CDR3 sequence reads: CATSDPTNSGGGETQYF. Here the CDR3 DNA reads TGTGCCACCAGTGATCCCACCAACAGCGGGGGCGGAGAGACCCAGTACTTC.